This is a list of T cell receptor beta chains from one sample in a study of blood T cell repertoires in COVID-19. This table comes from immunoSEQ multiplex PCR, and its TCRdb copy is limited to in-frame clones, with some not included. The sample has nearly 300,000 clones, about nine tenths seen once; the top ten hold 2.9%. Sequencing input: PBMCs or T cells enriched from blood (not recorded which). All receptors derive from a woman aged 45-65 years who had been exposed to COVID-19. The CDR3 runs from the conserved cysteine through the conserved F or W. Each record gives: clone size, D gene, V gene, CDR3 length, J gene, CDR3 protein, CDR3 DNA. The D gene is left open where the match is weak. Rows may omit the clone size; those that give it use once, few, many or a size class.

-,-,TRBV20-1,15,TRBJ1-2,CSASPVVTARGGYTF,TGCAGTGCTAGTCCAGTGGTGACGGCCCGAGGGGGCTACACCTTC
-,-,TRBV11-2,15,TRBJ1-1,CASSLDWALNTEAFF,TGTGCCAGCAGCTTAGATTGGGCGTTGAACACTGAAGCTTTCTTT
-,-,TRBV5-1,17,TRBJ1-3,CASSFPQTPYSGNTIYF,TGCGCCAGCAGCTTCCCACAAACACCATACTCTGGAAACACCATATATTTT
-,-,TRBV5-6,14,TRBJ1-2,CASSLSGRDYGYTF,TGTGCCAGCAGCTTGTCAGGAAGAGACTATGGCTACACCTTC
-,-,TRBV5-1,14,TRBJ2-7,CASSLTADTYEQYF,TGCGCCAGCAGCTTGACGGCAGACACCTACGAGCAGTACTTC
-,-,TRBV6-4,19,TRBJ1-5,CASSDGVGPGEVSNQPQHF,TGTGCCAGCAGTGACGGTGTCGGTCCCGGGGAGGTTAGCAATCAGCCCCAGCATTTT
-,-,TRBV19,15,TRBJ2-4,CASQTGWAGKNIQYF,TGTGCCAGTCAGACAGGATGGGCGGGTAAAAACATTCAGTACTTC
-,-,TRBV19,17,TRBJ1-5,CASSGYPDRWANQPQHF,TGTGCCAGTAGTGGATACCCTGATAGATGGGCCAATCAGCCCCAGCATTTT
-,-,TRBV5-1,13,TRBJ2-1,CASSYSDRYEQFF,TGCGCCAGCAGCTACTCGGACAGATATGAGCAGTTCTTC
-,-,TRBV4-1,14,TRBJ2-7,CASSQDRNKYEQYF,TGCGCCAGCAGCCAAGATCGAAACAAATACGAGCAGTACTTC
-,TRBD2,TRBV15,17,TRBJ2-1,CATSRDGRGTSYNEQFF,TGTGCCACCAGCAGAGATGGGCGGGGGACCTCCTACAATGAGCAGTTCTTC
-,TRBD2,TRBV5-5,17,TRBJ2-3,CASSLDMGLGSTDTQYF,TGTGCCAGCAGCTTGGATATGGGACTAGGATCCACAGATACGCAGTATTTT
-,-,TRBV7-6,14,TRBJ1-3,CASSNPGSGNTIYF,TGTGCCAGCAGCAACCCAGGGTCAGGAAACACCATATATTTT
-,-,TRBV7-9,14,TRBJ1-1,CASSLLGGNTEAFF,TGTGCCAGCAGCTTATTGGGAGGGAACACTGAAGCTTTCTTT
-,-,TRBV3-1/TRBV3-2,12,TRBJ1-5,CASSQVGQPQHF,TGTGCCAGCAGCCAAGTGGGCCAGCCCCAGCATTTT
-,TRBD1,TRBV6-5,14,TRBJ1-6,CASSSTGDNSPLHF,TGTGCCAGCAGTTCGACAGGGGATAATTCACCCCTCCACTTT
-,-,TRBV5-6,16,TRBJ2-7,CASSAEGFSTSYEQYF,TGTGCCAGCAGCGCGGAGGGCTTTTCCACCTCCTACGAGCAGTACTTC
-,-,TRBV6-1,16,TRBJ2-2,CASSVKQGSGSGELFF,TGTGCCAGCAGTGTTAAACAGGGATCCGGCTCCGGGGAGCTGTTTTTT
-,TRBD1,TRBV10-3,15,TRBJ2-5,CATMGNRGSQETQYF,TGTGCCACCATGGGAAACAGGGGTAGCCAAGAGACCCAGTACTTC
-,-,TRBV7-2,14,TRBJ2-7,CASSSDRGRYEQYF,TGTGCCAGCAGCTCAGATAGAGGCAGATACGAGCAGTACTTC
-,-,TRBV19,12,TRBJ1-5,CASSKQDQPQHF,TGTGCCAGTAGTAAACAAGATCAGCCCCAGCATTTT
once,-,TRBV6-1,14,TRBJ1-1,CASSEAEGGAEAFF,TGTGCCAGCAGTGAAGCGGAGGGGGGGGCGGAAGCTTTCTTT
-,TRBD1,TRBV19,14,TRBJ1-6,CASGETGAYSPLHF,TGTGCCAGTGGGGAGACAGGGGCCTATTCACCCCTCCACTTT
-,-,TRBV5-1,16,TRBJ2-5,CASSLTGRQPDGTQYF,TGCGCCAGCAGCTTAACAGGCCGACAGCCCGATGGGACCCAGTACTTC
-,-,TRBV6-1,19,TRBJ2-2,CASSDSVGLVGGGTGELFF,TGTGCCAGCAGTGATTCAGTGGGTCTAGTGGGGGGTGGAACCGGGGAGCTGTTTTTT
-,-,TRBV2,15,TRBJ2-5,CASTITGLSQETQYF,TGTGCCAGCACTATTACGGGACTCAGCCAAGAGACCCAGTACTTC
-,-,TRBV18,15,TRBJ2-2,CASSQMTANTGELFF,TGTGCCAGCTCACAAATGACAGCGAACACCGGGGAGCTGTTTTTT
-,-,TRBV5-1,15,TRBJ1-5,CASSLEGFRNQPQHF,TGCGCCAGCAGCTTGGAGGGGTTTCGCAATCAGCCCCAGCATTTT
-,-,TRBV11-2,18,TRBJ2-4,CASSLAGPPTLAKNIQYF,TGTGCCAGCAGCTTAGCCGGTCCCCCTACCTTAGCCAAAAACATTCAGTACTTC
-,-,TRBV3-1/TRBV3-2,13,TRBJ2-1,CASSPDSYNEQFF,TGTGCCAGCAGCCCGGACAGCTACAATGAGCAGTTCTTC
-,TRBD1,TRBV7-2,17,TRBJ1-2,CASSPSFPGQGNQGYTF,TGTGCCAGCAGCCCCTCGTTCCCCGGACAGGGTAATCAGGGCTACACCTTC
-,-,TRBV5-6,15,TRBJ2-7,CASSLGFGGHYEQYF,TGTGCCAGCAGCCTTGGTTTTGGGGGACACTACGAGCAGTACTTC
-,TRBD1,TRBV10-3,14,TRBJ1-4,CAISDTGGSEKLFF,TGTGCCATCAGTGACACAGGGGGTTCGGAAAAACTGTTTTTT
once,-,TRBV6-5,12,TRBJ2-5,CASTPTIQTQYF,TGTGCCAGCACACCTACTATCCAGACCCAGTACTTC
-,TRBD1,TRBV9,16,TRBJ2-7,CASSVGPTGGSWEQYF,TGTGCCAGCAGCGTAGGCCCGACAGGGGGCTCGTGGGAGCAGTACTTC
-,TRBD2,TRBV3-1/TRBV3-2,16,TRBJ2-5,CASSQGLAGGQETQYF,TGTGCCAGCAGCCAAGGTCTAGCGGGGGGGCAAGAGACCCAGTACTTC
once,-,TRBV6-5,11,TRBJ2-4,CASDGQNIQYF,TGTGCCAGCGATGGACAGAACATTCAGTACTTC
-,TRBD1,TRBV5-5,14,TRBJ1-6,CASSLTGGGSPLHF,TGTGCCAGCAGCTTGACAGGGGGGGGTTCACCCCTCCACTTT
-,-,TRBV5-8,17,TRBJ1-6,CASSSRAATSYNSPLHF,TGTGCCAGCAGCTCCCGCGCCGCCACCTCCTATAATTCACCCCTCCACTTT
-,TRBD2,TRBV9,15,TRBJ2-3,CASSVAGGPTDTQYF,TGTGCCAGCAGCGTAGCGGGGGGGCCGACAGATACGCAGTATTTT
-,-,TRBV7-6,17,TRBJ1-2,CASSPSTIGGATYGYTF,TGTGCCAGCAGCCCCTCTACAATTGGGGGGGCGACTTATGGCTACACCTTC
-,-,TRBV11-2,12,TRBJ2-7,CASSYSSYEQYF,TGTGCCAGCAGCTACAGCTCCTACGAGCAGTACTTC